The clone carrying this T cell receptor beta chain was seen a handful of times. The data were obtained in a study of blood T cells in healthy people across ages. Together with a sample-barcoded 5' primer, a J-beta primer mix was included in a second PCR lasting about 7 to 12 cycles. Each CDR3 protein gets one entry after TCRdb re-called the 5' RACE reads with MiXCR. This table holds over a million distinct CDR3 sequences, approximately 42% found once. V was cut by 2 bases and J by 1 base, with 9 bases left in between. The length of the CDR3 is 15 residues. The TCR was taken from a woman between 18 and 29 years old in good health. The V and J genes are TRBV12-3 or TRBV12-4 and TRBJ1-5; no clear D. The sequenced sample was blood. CDR3 nucleotides: TGTGCCAGCAGTTTAAGAGGATGGAGCAATCAGCCCCAGCATTTT. It is translated as CASSLRGWSNQPQHF.